These T cell receptor beta chains were read from a single sample in a study of blood T cell repertoires in COVID-19. The assay was immunoSEQ multiplex PCR, and TCRdb's table has in-frame clones only and misses some. The sample consists of roughly 250,000 clones, 70% to 85% of them appearing once. The specimen was peripheral blood. The receptors come from a woman older than 75 with active or convalescent COVID-19. The CDR3 runs from the conserved cysteine through the conserved F or W. A D gene is named only where the DNA matches it firmly. Not every row has a clone size; where given, it reads once, few, many or a size class.

v_call,clone_size,j_call,d_call,cdr3_aa,cdr3_nt
TRBV11-2,-,TRBJ2-4,-,CASSLSGFENIQYF,TGTGCCAGCAGCTTATCGGGATTTGAGAACATTCAGTACTTC
TRBV15,-,TRBJ2-1,-,CATSRGSGRGNEQFF,TGTGCCACCAGCAGGGGGTCTGGCAGGGGCAATGAGCAGTTCTTC
TRBV7-8,-,TRBJ1-4,TRBD1,CASSLFTGDEKLFF,TGTGCCAGCAGCTTATTTACAGGGGATGAAAAACTGTTTTTT
TRBV15,-,TRBJ2-3,TRBD1,CATSRDWGTDTDTQYF,TGTGCCACCAGCAGAGATTGGGGGACAGACACAGATACGCAGTATTTT
TRBV5-1,once,TRBJ2-1,-,CASSLASAVYNEQFF,TGCGCCAGCAGCTTGGCTAGCGCCGTGTACAATGAGCAGTTCTTC
TRBV18,-,TRBJ1-1,-,CASSVGLMNTEAFF,TGTGCCAGCTCAGTGGGACTGATGAACACTGAAGCTTTCTTT
TRBV9,-,TRBJ2-3,-,CASTRTASTDTQYF,TGTGCCAGCACCCGGACAGCTAGCACAGATACGCAGTATTTT
TRBV6-5,-,TRBJ2-2,-,CASSYSRGAGELFF,TGTGCCAGCAGTTACTCCCGGGGTGCCGGGGAGCTGTTTTTT
TRBV20-1,few,TRBJ2-1,-,CSASPTGEQFF,TGCAGTGCTAGTCCAACAGGTGAGCAGTTCTTC
TRBV5-6,-,TRBJ2-2,TRBD1,CASSAWTGGNTGELFF,TGTGCCAGCAGCGCGTGGACAGGGGGGAACACCGGGGAGCTGTTTTTT
TRBV2,-,TRBJ1-4,TRBD1,CASRTGPNEKLFF,TGTGCCAGCAGGACAGGGCCTAATGAAAAACTGTTTTTT